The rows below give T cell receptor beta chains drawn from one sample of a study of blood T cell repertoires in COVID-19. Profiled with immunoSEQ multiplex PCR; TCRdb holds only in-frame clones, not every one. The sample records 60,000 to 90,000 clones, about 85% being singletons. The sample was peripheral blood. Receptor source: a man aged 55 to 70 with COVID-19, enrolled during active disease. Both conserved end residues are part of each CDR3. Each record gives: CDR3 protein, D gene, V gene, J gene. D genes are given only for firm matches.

CASRDGTGPYGYTF	TRBD1	TRBV19	TRBJ1-2
CASSPRAGGDQPQHF	-	TRBV5-1	TRBJ1-5
CASSLSAGGHIYGYTF	TRBD1	TRBV7-9	TRBJ1-2
CASSRTDSYEQYF	-	TRBV12-3/TRBV12-4	TRBJ2-7
CASSQVGQGIEAFF	TRBD1	TRBV3-1/TRBV3-2	TRBJ1-1
CASIGISAGELFF	-	TRBV2	TRBJ2-2
CASSFAGGDQPQHF	-	TRBV5-1	TRBJ1-5
CAIHTGGTDTQYF	TRBD2	TRBV30	TRBJ2-3
CATSESPRANSPLHF	-	TRBV24-1	TRBJ1-6
CASSLTGGVGSTDTQYF	-	TRBV7-3	TRBJ2-3
CATFGWTGELFF	-	TRBV11-2	TRBJ2-2
CASSYSRDPRGEAFF	-	TRBV6-5	TRBJ1-1
CASSLGLAGGPGDEQFF	TRBD2	TRBV5-1	TRBJ2-1
CASSGRDRGQGSYGYTF	TRBD1	TRBV2	TRBJ1-2
CATSPRGLEETQYF	TRBD2	TRBV24-1	TRBJ2-5
CASSYQGAPGANVLTF	TRBD1	TRBV6-5	TRBJ2-6
CASRLGVGNEKLFF	-	TRBV6-5	TRBJ1-4
CASSQEENPYNEQFF	-	TRBV4-2	TRBJ2-1
CAIPGQGASGANVLTF	TRBD1	TRBV28	TRBJ2-6
CASSHPSGYRGRTDTQYF	-	TRBV7-3	TRBJ2-3
CASSIGTGVGYTF	TRBD1	TRBV28	TRBJ1-2
CATSDPRQYQETQYF	-	TRBV24-1	TRBJ2-5
CASSQAGGRLAGDQYF	-	TRBV4-1	TRBJ2-5
CATSPSVVNTGELFF	-	TRBV24-1	TRBJ2-2
CASSDVGLATDTQYF	TRBD2	TRBV2	TRBJ2-3
CASSLPPWGSGGRDTQYF	TRBD2	TRBV5-5	TRBJ2-3
CASSQAMPNRPSGNTIYF	-	TRBV3-1/TRBV3-2	TRBJ1-3
CASRYGGNSYEQYF	-	TRBV19	TRBJ2-7
CASSLGQMNTEAFF	-	TRBV28	TRBJ1-1
CASPRDGWSGNTIYF	-	TRBV12-2	TRBJ1-3
CATSQGNQRQKLFF	-	TRBV15	TRBJ1-4
CASSQSRRPVLYEQYF	-	TRBV23-1	TRBJ2-7
CASSYIGGRGDTQYF	-	TRBV5-6	TRBJ2-3
CASSLGGATNYGYTF	-	TRBV7-3	TRBJ1-2
CASSQVGRFGELFF	TRBD2	TRBV4-1	TRBJ2-2